The 22 T cell receptor beta chains below come from one sample, sequenced in a study of human T cells and chemical hapten exposure. One entry per CDR3 protein results from TCRdb running MiXCR on the RACE reads. The sample has approximately 370,000 distinct CDR3 sequences, about 5.4% seen once. Time point specified: pre-sensitization, week 0. This sample's treatment: therapeutic diphenylcyclopropenone sensitization with weekly scalp DPC. The material was whole blood, obtained in connection with sensitization to the hapten diphenylcyclopropenone (DPC). These receptors originate from a woman aged 18-29 years with alopecia areata. Some clones in this sample may be carry-over from other donors' samples.

This clonotype appeared a few times. V is TRBV2 and J is TRBJ2-5; D gene uncertain. Germline lookup yields CDR1 SNHLY and CDR2 FYNNEI. V lost 7 bases to trimming and J lost 3 bases, with 3 bases between them. The CDR3 extends over 10 amino acids. CDR3 nucleotide sequence: TGTGCCAGCAAAGAAGAGACCCAGTACTTC. Translating it yields CASKEETQYF. The complete variable domain, with remaining parts taken from reference TRBV2 and TRBJ2-5, reads EPEVTQTPSHQVTQMGQEVILRCVPISNHLYFYWYRQILGQKVEFLVSFYNNEISEKSEIFDDQFSVERPDGSNFTLKIRSTKLEDSAMYFCASKEETQYFGPGTRLLVL.

The chain combines TRBV7-8 with TRBJ1-5; D not certain. V lost 5 bases to trimming and J lost 3 bases, with 17 bases between them. CDR3 length: 16 residues. Germline CDR1 SGHVS, CDR2 FQNEAQ. CDR3 in amino acids: CASSPSTGFVNQPQHF. CDR3 coding DNA: TGTGCCAGCAGCCCTTCGACGGGTTTTGTCAATCAGCCCCAGCATTTT.

This clonotype was seen a few times. The J gene is TRBJ1-6, the V gene TRBV6-2 or TRBV6-3; the D is unclear. The CDR3 consists of 13 residues. CDR1 and CDR2 from the germline V gene are MNHEY and SVGEGT. Between the trimmed V and J ends, which lost 5 bases and 7 bases, there was a span of 9 bases. CDR3 sequence (DNA): TGTGCCAGCAGTAGAATGACGAATTCACCCCTCCACTTT. Translation gives CASSRMTNSPLHF.

The V gene is TRBV27, the J gene TRBJ1-1; D unresolved. The CDR3 sequence is 13 residues long. Germline-derived CDR1 and CDR2 are MNHEY and SMNVEV (reference sequence). The germline V and J ends were trimmed by 1 base and 7 bases, with 10 bases remaining between them. The CDR3: CASSLYKSVEAFF. As DNA, the CDR3 is TGTGCCAGCAGTTTATATAAGAGCGTTGAAGCTTTCTTT.

The gene calls are TRBV5-6 and TRBJ1-2; no clear D gene. The CDR3 is 12 amino acids. The V and J ends lost 6 bases and 5 bases respectively, with 11 bases between them. Germline CDR1 and CDR2: SGHDT and YYEEEE. The chain's CDR3 is CASTSNPYGYTF. The CDR3, as DNA: TGTGCCAGCACCTCAAATCCTTATGGCTACACCTTC.

The table lists this clonotype with a few counts. The V gene is TRBV14, the J gene TRBJ2-2; D uncertain. The germline V gene has CDR1 SGHDN and CDR2 FVKESK. The V end lost 2 bases, the J end lost 5 bases, and 12 bases lay between the germline ends. The CDR3 covers 15 residues. The CDR3 coding sequence is TGTGCCAGCAGCCAACAAATTGCTCAAACCGGGGAGCTGTTTTTT. Amino acid sequence: CASSQQIAQTGELFF.

This clonotype was seen once. The J gene is TRBJ2-5, the V gene TRBV4-2; tentatively, D is TRBD1 or TRBD2 (5 bases each). Trimming pared 1 base from V and 1 base from J, leaving 13 bases between. The CDR3 covers 16 residues. Per the germline V gene, CDR1 is LGHNA and CDR2 is YNFKEQ. In nucleotides, the CDR3 is TGTGCCAGCAGCCAAGTCGGGGCATCAGCCCAAGAGACCCAGTACTTC. Its translation is CASSQVGASAQETQYF.

This clonotype was observed many times. J is TRBJ1-6 and V is TRBV6-5; 9 bases map to TRBD1. CDR1 and CDR2 from the germline V gene are MNHEY and SVGAGI. V was clipped by 7 bases and J by 10 bases; unmatched bases: 11. CDR3 length equals 15 residues. CDR3 nucleotides: TGTGCCAGCACCCATCCGGGACAGGGACGGTCACCCCTCCACTTT. Translated: CASTHPGQGRSPLHF.

This clonotype was seen more than once but under ten times. The chain is built from TRBV3-1 and TRBJ2-6; D may match TRBD1 or TRBD2 (5 bases each). V shed 3 bases and J shed 0 bases, with 12 bases lying between them. The CDR3 sequence is 17 residues long. Germline V gene lookup returns CDR1 LGHDT and CDR2 YNNKEL (reference sequence). The CDR3 protein is CASSHGTGLSGANVLTF. The CDR3 DNA follows: TGTGCCAGCAGCCACGGGACGGGGCTCTCTGGGGCCAACGTCCTGACTTTC.

This clonotype was seen repeatedly, ten times or more. The genes are TRBV29-1 and TRBJ1-2; D is perhaps TRBD1 (5 bases). V lost 7 bases, J lost 8 bases, and 14 bases lay in between. This CDR3 is built from 11 residues. The germline CDR1 and CDR2 sequences are SQVTM and ANQGSEA. The DNA for the CDR3 is TGCAGCGCTCCGGGACTCCCGGGCTACACCTTC. Amino acids: CSAPGLPGYTF. The full variable domain, completed using reference TRBV29-1 and TRBJ1-2, is SAVISQKPSRDICQRGTSLTIQCQVDSQVTMMFWYRQQPGQSLTLIATANQGSEATYESGFVIDKFPISRPNLTFSTLTVSNMSPEDSSIYLCSAPGLPGYTFGSGTRLTVV.

This clonotype was picked up many times. This chain joins TRBV7-2 and TRBJ2-3; 11 bases fit TRBD2. V shed 1 base, J shed 2 bases, and the junction held 5 bases outside the gene matches. Germline V gene lookup returns CDR1 SGHTA and CDR2 FQGNSA. The CDR3 totals 17 residues. DNA of the CDR3: TGTGCCAGCAGCTTAGAACTAGCGGGGGTCAACACAGATACGCAGTATTTT. Its protein product is CASSLELAGVNTDTQYF.

There are a few counts of this clonotype. This rearrangement joins TRBV9 to TRBJ1-1; D gene ambiguous. CDR3 length equals 15 residues. Germline V gene data show CDR1 as SGDLS and CDR2 as YYNGEE. V was clipped by 4 bases and J by 0 bases, with 13 bases between them. The CDR3 coding sequence is TGTGCCAGCAGCCCCTGGACGAACATGAACACTGAAGCTTTCTTT. Translating gives CASSPWTNMNTEAFF.

CDR3 nucleotides: TGTGCCAGCAGCCTGAGACCTGATCAGGGAGGCACTGAAGCTTTCTTT. Encoded protein: CASSLRPDQGGTEAFF. The chain links TRBV4-2 to TRBJ1-1; the D gene is possibly TRBD1 (5 bases). The V and J ends lost 4 bases and 4 bases respectively, with 19 bases between them. The CDR3 has 16 amino acids. Germline values: CDR1 LGHNA, CDR2 YNFKEQ.

This clonotype has just a few counts. This chain joins TRBV29-1 and TRBJ2-3; 9 bases match TRBD1. CDR3 size: 14 residues. Germline trimming cut 5 bases from V and 5 bases from J; bases unmatched to any gene: 8. CDR1 is SQVTM and CDR2 is ANQGSEA in the germline V gene. DNA of the CDR3: TGCAGCGTTCCGACAGGGGGGTTATTAGATACGCAGTATTTT. Its protein is CSVPTGGLLDTQYF.

This clonotype was seen a handful of times. The chain has TRBV7-3 and TRBJ2-3, with TRBD2 matching over 10 bases. The CDR3 has 16 residues. Per the germline V gene, CDR1 is SGHTA and CDR2 is FQGTGA. The V gene end was trimmed by 0 bases and the J gene end by 4 bases; junction bases not matched to a gene: 4. The CDR3 is CASSLTSSGGPDTQYF. Written as DNA, the CDR3 is TGTGCCAGCAGCTTAACGTCTAGCGGGGGCCCAGATACGCAGTATTTT.

This clonotype turned up a few times. The chain has TRBV5-1 and TRBJ1-1; 7 nucleotides line up with TRBD1. Per germline, CDR1 SGHRS and CDR2 YFSETQ. The CDR3 has 13 amino acids. V shed 1 base, J shed 6 bases, and the junction held 3 bases outside the gene matches. CDR3 DNA: TGCGCCAGCAGCTTGACAGGGGACGCTGAAGCTTTCTTT. The encoded protein is CASSLTGDAEAFF.

This clonotype was observed a handful of times. The CDR3 nucleotides are TGTGCCAGCAGCCAAGGAGGAGGGGAGACCCAGTACTTC. It is translated as CASSQGGGETQYF. The genes are TRBV3-1 and TRBJ2-5, with D perhaps TRBD2 (6 bases). Trimming removed 1 base at V and 5 bases at J, with 8 bases between. The germline V gene has CDR1 LGHDT and CDR2 YNNKEL (reference sequence). CDR3 length: 13 amino acids.

This clonotype was seen more than once but under ten times. The chain recombines TRBV3-1 with TRBJ2-7; TRBD1 matches at 10 bases. Germline CDR1 LGHDT, CDR2 YNNKEL (reference sequence). The CDR3 sequence is 15 residues long. J gave up 6 bases and V 4 bases, and 9 bases lay outside the gene matches. CDR3 DNA sequence: TGTGCCAGCAGCCTTCCCGGGACAGGGGTTCTCGAGCAGTACTTC. Translation gives CASSLPGTGVLEQYF.

The chain employs TRBV18 and TRBJ1-4; 7 positions match TRBD1. The CDR3 has 15 residues. Trimming at V came to 3 bases and at J to 6 bases, leaving 7 bases not matched to a gene. Germline V CDR1 and CDR2: KGHSH, LQKENI. The CDR3 region is CASSPGAGGDEKLFF. CDR3 coding DNA: TGTGCCAGCTCACCCGGGGCAGGGGGAGATGAAAAACTGTTTTTT.

V gene TRBV16 combines with J gene TRBJ2-7, with 8 positions matching TRBD1. Germline V CDR1 and CDR2: KGHSY, FQNENV. This CDR3 has 16 residues. The ends lost 3 bases at V and 1 base at J; junction bases unmatched: 8. CDR3 nucleotides: TGTGCCAGCAGCCACGGACAGGGCCTACGATCCTACGAGCAGTACTTC. It codes for CASSHGQGLRSYEQYF.

This chain joins TRBV24-1 and TRBJ1-5; D may be TRBD1 (6 bases). V was shortened by 3 bases and J by 7 bases, with 12 bases between the two germline ends. The germline CDR1 and CDR2 sequences are KGHDR and SFDVKD. The CDR3 runs to 14 residues. In nucleotides, the CDR3 is TGTGCCACCAGTGATCCAGGGGTTGGACAGCCCCAGCATTTT. This encodes CATSDPGVGQPQHF.

The rearrangement uses TRBV6-2 or TRBV6-3 and TRBJ2-3; D unresolved. Trimming pared 2 bases from V and 6 bases from J, leaving 9 bases between. The CDR3 loop spans 13 amino acids. Germline V CDR1 and CDR2: MNHEY, SVGEGT. CDR3 residues: CASSYPTFDTQYF. CDR3 bases: TGTGCCAGCAGTTACCCGACTTTTGATACGCAGTATTTT.